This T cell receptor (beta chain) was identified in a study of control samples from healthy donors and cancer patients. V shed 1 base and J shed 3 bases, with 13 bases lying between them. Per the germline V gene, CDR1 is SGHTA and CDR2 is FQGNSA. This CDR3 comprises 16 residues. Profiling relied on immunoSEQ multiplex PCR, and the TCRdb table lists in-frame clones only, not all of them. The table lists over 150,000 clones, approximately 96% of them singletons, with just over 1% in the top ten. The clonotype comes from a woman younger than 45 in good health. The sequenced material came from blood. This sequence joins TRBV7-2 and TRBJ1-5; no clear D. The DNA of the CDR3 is TGTGCCAGCAGCTTAGATGTTGCGGGTTACAATCAGCCCCAGCATTTT. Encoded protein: CASSLDVAGYNQPQHF.